The rows below give T cell receptor beta chains drawn from one sample of a study of beta chain features in type 1 diabetes. The data were produced by immunoSEQ multiplex PCR, yet TCRdb's version contains in-frame clones alone and is incomplete. The top ten clones hold roughly 6.7% of a sample with hundreds of thousands of clones, around 15% of them seen once. Source material: central memory CD4+ T cells from blood. The receptors here all came from a young man in good health. Each CDR3 is given with its conserved first and last residue.

j_gene	v_gene	CDR3aa
TRBJ1-5	TRBV19	CASSFAGTRYSNQPQHF
TRBJ2-3	TRBV5-4	CASSLAPAGADTQYF
TRBJ2-6	TRBV30	CAWSYGTSGANVLTF
TRBJ2-1	TRBV11-2	CASSSLTYNEQFF
TRBJ2-3	TRBV9	CASSLTGDPRTDTQYF
TRBJ2-4	TRBV19	CASSIAGVDKNIQYF
TRBJ1-2	TRBV28	CASIPSSYKGYTF
TRBJ2-6	TRBV18	CASSPRSSGANVLTF
TRBJ2-5	TRBV5-1	CASSSSGNPQETQYF
TRBJ2-2	TRBV11-2	CASSLGSRELFF
TRBJ1-3	TRBV6-5	CASSYSYPYSGNTIYF
TRBJ2-7	TRBV9	CASSVGTGQDSYEQYF
TRBJ2-5	TRBV7-2	CASSLGAETQYF
TRBJ2-2	TRBV14	CASSQVRGAGELFF
TRBJ2-5	TRBV7-2	CASSPEGALETQYF
TRBJ2-3	TRBV19	CASSIVGRRTDTQYF
TRBJ1-1	TRBV29-1	CSGGVGGTEAFF
TRBJ2-5	TRBV9	CASSGGLAEETQYF
TRBJ2-5	TRBV5-4	CASNRQGIPSETQYF
TRBJ2-1	TRBV7-9	CASRTSGRAWFDEQFF
TRBJ2-5	TRBV7-2	CASSQGGMAQETQYF
TRBJ1-3	TRBV11-2	CASSLGRLGNTIYF
TRBJ1-4	TRBV5-6	CASSSTGGEREKLFF
TRBJ2-1	TRBV18	CASSSKGLGEQFF
TRBJ2-3	TRBV14	CASSRQLTSTDTQYF
TRBJ2-2	TRBV12-5	CASGSQGLGELFF
TRBJ2-1	TRBV19	CASSMSWDRGNHEQFF
TRBJ1-4	TRBV5-6	CASSPGKFDEKLFF
TRBJ2-5	TRBV7-9	CASSLDRGRQETQYF
TRBJ2-1	TRBV19	CASSIPSGINEQFF